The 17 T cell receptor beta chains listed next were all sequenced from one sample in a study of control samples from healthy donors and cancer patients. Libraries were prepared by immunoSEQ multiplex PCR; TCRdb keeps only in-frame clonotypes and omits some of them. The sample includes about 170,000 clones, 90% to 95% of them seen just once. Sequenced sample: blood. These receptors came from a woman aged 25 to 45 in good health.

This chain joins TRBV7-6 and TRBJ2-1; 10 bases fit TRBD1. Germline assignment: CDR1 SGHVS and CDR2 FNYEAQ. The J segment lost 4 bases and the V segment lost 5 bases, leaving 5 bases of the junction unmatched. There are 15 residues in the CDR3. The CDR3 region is CASSHGTGEYNEQFF. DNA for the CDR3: TGTGCCAGCAGCCACGGGACAGGGGAATACAATGAGCAGTTCTTC.

This CDR3 reads CASSFGTGQETQYF. CDR3 bases: TGTGCCAGCAGTTTTGGGACAGGGCAAGAGACCCAGTACTTC. V gene TRBV28 combines with J gene TRBJ2-5, with 9 bases fitting TRBD1. The germline V gene encodes CDR1 MDHEN and CDR2 SYDVKM. J was trimmed by 2 bases and V by 3 bases; bases with no gene match: 1. This CDR3 is 14 amino acids long.

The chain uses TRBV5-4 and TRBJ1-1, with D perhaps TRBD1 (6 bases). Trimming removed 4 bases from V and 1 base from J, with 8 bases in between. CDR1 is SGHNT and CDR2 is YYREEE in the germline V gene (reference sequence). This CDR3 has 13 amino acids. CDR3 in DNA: TGTGCCAGCAGCCCGGGACAGAACACTGAAGCTTTCTTT. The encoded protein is CASSPGQNTEAFF.

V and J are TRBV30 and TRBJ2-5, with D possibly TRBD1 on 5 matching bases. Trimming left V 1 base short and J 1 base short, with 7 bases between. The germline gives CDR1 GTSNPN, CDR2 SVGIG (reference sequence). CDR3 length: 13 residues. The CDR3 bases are TGTGCCTGGAGTGGGGGCACCCAAGAGACCCAGTACTTC. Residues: CAWSGGTQETQYF.

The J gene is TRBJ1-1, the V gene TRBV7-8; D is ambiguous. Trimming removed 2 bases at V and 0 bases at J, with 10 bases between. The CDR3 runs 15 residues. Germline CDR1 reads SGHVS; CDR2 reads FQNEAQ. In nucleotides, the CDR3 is TGTGCCAGCAGCTTAAGCCCGGGAGTGAACACTGAAGCTTTCTTT. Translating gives CASSLSPGVNTEAFF.

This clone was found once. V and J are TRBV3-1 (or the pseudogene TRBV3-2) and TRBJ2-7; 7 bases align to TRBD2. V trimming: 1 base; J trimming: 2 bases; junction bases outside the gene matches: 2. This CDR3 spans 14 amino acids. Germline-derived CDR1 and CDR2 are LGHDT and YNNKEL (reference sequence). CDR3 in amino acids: CASSQVAGAYEQYF. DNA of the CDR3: TGTGCCAGCAGCCAAGTGGCGGGGGCCTACGAGCAGTACTTC.

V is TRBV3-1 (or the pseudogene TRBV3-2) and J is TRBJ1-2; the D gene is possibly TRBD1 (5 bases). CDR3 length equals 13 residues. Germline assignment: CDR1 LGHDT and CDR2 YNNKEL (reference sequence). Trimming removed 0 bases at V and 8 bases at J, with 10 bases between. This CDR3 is CASSQDRVIGYTF. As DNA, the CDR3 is TGTGCCAGCAGCCAAGACAGGGTGATCGGCTACACCTTC.

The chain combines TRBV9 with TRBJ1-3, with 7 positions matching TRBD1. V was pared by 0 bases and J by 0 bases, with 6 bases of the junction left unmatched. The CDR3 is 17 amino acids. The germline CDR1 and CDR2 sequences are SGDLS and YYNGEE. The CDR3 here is CASSVGDSSYSGNTIYF. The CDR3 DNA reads TGTGCCAGCAGCGTAGGGGACAGCTCGTACTCTGGAAACACCATATATTTT.

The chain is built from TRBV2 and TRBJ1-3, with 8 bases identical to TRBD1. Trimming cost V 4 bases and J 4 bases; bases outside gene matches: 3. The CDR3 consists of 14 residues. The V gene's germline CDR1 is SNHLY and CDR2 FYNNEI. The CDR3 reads CASSGQGLGNTIYF. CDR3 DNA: TGTGCCAGCAGTGGACAGGGGTTGGGAAACACCATATATTTT.

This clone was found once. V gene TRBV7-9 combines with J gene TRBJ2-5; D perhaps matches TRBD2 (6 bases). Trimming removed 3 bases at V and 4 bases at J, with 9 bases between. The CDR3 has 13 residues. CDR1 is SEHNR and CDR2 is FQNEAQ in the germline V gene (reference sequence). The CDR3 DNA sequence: TGTGCCAGCAGCTTCGGGGGAGGAGAGACCCAGTACTTC. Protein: CASSFGGGETQYF.

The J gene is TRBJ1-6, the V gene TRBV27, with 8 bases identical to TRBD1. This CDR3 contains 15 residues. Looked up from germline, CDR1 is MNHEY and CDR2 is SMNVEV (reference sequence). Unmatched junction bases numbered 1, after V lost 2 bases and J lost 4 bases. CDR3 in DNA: TGTGCCAGCAGTTTAAGGACAGGGTATAATTCACCCCTCCACTTT. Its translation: CASSLRTGYNSPLHF.

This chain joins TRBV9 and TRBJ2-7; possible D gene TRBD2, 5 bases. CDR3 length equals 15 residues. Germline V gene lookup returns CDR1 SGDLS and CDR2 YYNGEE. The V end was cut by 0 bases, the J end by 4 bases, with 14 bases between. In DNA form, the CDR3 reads TGTGCCAGCAGCGTAGCGTCTGGGAGCGGTTACGAGCAGTACTTC. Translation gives CASSVASGSGYEQYF. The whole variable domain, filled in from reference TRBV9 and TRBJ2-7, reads DSGVTQTPKHLITATGQRVTLRCSPRSGDLSVYWYQQSLDQGLQFLIQYYNGEERAKGNILERFSAQQFPDLHSELNLSSLELGDSALYFCASSVASGSGYEQYFGPGTRLTVT.

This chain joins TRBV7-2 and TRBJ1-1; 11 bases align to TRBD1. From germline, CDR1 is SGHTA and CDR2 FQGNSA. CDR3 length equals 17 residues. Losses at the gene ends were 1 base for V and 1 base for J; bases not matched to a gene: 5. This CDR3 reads CASSLGTGGRRNTEAFF. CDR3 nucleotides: TGTGCCAGCAGCTTAGGGACAGGGGGCCGGAGGAACACTGAAGCTTTCTTT.

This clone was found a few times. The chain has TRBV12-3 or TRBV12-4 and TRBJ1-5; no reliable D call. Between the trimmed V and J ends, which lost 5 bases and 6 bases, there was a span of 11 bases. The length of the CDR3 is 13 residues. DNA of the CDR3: TGTGCCAGCAGTCCCCTCCAGAGTCAGCCCCAGCATTTT. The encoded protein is CASSPLQSQPQHF.

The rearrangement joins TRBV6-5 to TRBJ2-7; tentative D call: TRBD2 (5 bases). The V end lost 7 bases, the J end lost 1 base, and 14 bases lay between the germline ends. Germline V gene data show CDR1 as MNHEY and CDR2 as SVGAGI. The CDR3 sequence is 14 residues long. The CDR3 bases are TGTGCCAGCACCAAACCCGGGGATTCCTACGAGCAGTACTTC. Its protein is CASTKPGDSYEQYF.

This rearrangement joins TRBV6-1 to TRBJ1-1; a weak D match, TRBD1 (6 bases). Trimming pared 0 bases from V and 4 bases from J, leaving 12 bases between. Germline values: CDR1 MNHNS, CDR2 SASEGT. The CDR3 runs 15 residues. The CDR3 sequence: CASSEAAGGATEAFF. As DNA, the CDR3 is TGTGCCAGCAGTGAAGCGGCCGGGGGGGCCACTGAAGCTTTCTTT.

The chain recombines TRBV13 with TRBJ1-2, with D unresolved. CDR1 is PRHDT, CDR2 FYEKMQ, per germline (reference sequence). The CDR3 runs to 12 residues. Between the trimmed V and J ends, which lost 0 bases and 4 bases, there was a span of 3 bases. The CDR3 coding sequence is TGTGCCAGCAGCTTAGGGGGCTATGGCTACACCTTC. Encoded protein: CASSLGGYGYTF.